This T cell receptor beta chain was captured by sequencing in a study of CD8 T cells in ankylosing spondylitis. Regarding the study as a whole: Reportedly, disease-linked clones are significantly enriched in ankylosing spondylitis patients' matched synovial fluid.

Germline CDR1 is SGHDN and CDR2 is FVKESK. CDR3 size: 18 residues. The V segment lost 4 bases and the J segment 3 bases; nucleotides outside the gene matches: 16. Using quantitative 5'-RACE with molecular barcodes, the authors made TCR beta libraries. MiXCR, run by TCRdb on the 5' RACE reads, gives a single entry per CDR3 protein. The sample shows about 360,000 distinct CDR3 sequences, 20% of them seen only once. As for this clonotype: Its antigen remains unidentified.

This receptor was identified in a male donor with ankylosing spondylitis or in good health (not recorded which). Specimen: blood, either unsorted or a sorted T cell fraction (not recorded which). The chain is built from TRBV14 and TRBJ2-7, with TRBD1 matching 9 bases. CDR3: CASSPNWNRGLYGYEQYF. CDR3 sequence (DNA): TGTGCCAGCAGCCCCAACTGGAACAGGGGGCTGTACGGCTACGAGCAGTACTTC. Looking up the rest from reference TRBV14 and TRBJ2-7 gives the full variable domain: EAGVTQFPSHSVIEKGQTVTLRCDPISGHDNLYWYRRVMGKEIKFLLHFVKESKQDESGMPNNRFLAERTGGTYSTLKVQPAELEDSGVYFCASSPNWNRGLYGYEQYFGPGTRLTVT.